This record concerns one T cell receptor beta chain sequence. The sample originates from a study of blood T cell repertoires in COVID-19. Study at large: Whether acute or convalescent, the COVID-19 samples came from the United States, Italy and Spain. Nucleic acid was either cDNA or gDNA, and it came from T cells, B-cell-depleted T cells, or PBMCs.

This table comes from immunoSEQ multiplex PCR, and its TCRdb copy is limited to in-frame clones, with some not included. The sample yields about 160,000 clones, around 84% seen once. Germline V gene lookup returns CDR1 MNHEY and CDR2 SMNVEV (reference sequence). The CDR3 is made up of 17 amino acids. The ends lost 1 base at V and 4 bases at J; junction bases unmatched: 11. The clonotype originates from a man in his forties with acute or convalescent COVID-19. V and J are TRBV27 and TRBJ2-5; 8 nucleotides match TRBD1. What was sequenced was peripheral blood. CDR3 DNA: TGTGCCAGCAGTTTATACCCCGACAGGGGCGTGATAGAGACCCAGTACTTC. Protein product: CASSLYPDRGVIETQYF.